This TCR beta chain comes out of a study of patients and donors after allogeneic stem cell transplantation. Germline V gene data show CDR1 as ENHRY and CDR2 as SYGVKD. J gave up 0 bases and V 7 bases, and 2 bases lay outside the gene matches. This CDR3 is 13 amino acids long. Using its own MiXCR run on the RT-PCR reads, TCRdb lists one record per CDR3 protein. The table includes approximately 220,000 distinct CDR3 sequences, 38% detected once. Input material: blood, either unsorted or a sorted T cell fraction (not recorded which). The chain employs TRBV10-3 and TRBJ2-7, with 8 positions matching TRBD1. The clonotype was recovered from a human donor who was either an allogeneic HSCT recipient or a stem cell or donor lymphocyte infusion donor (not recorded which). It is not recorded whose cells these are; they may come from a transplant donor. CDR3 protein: CAITGQDSYEQYF. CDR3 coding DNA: TGTGCCATCACGGGACAGGACTCCTACGAGCAGTACTTC.